This T cell receptor beta chain was obtained from a study of shared clonotypes between healthy human individuals. Notes on the study in general: Shared across a few donors were roughly 5.3% of the naive CD4 clonotypes. Depth was large, yet rarefaction showed that sorted-subset sequencing was incomplete.

As for this clone: Its cognate antigen is unknown. Other DNA sequences in the same sample also yield this CDR3.

Trimming took off 2 bases at V and 0 bases at J, with 5 bases between the two ends. The length of the CDR3 is 14 residues. In germline, CDR1 is MNHNS, CDR2 SASEGT. Assay runs were performed at deep level. Using immunoSEQ multiplex PCR, the repertoire was profiled, and TCRdb retains in-frame clones only, with some absent. The sample records millions of clones, roughly 96% being singletons. Sequencing was carried out using naive CD4+ T cells sorted from blood. Documented subset: CD45RA+ positively selected. The origin of this receptor is a man aged 18 to 29 in good health. The chain joins TRBV6-1 to TRBJ1-3; no clear D gene. This CDR3 is CASSELTSGNTIYF. CDR3 bases: TGTGCCAGCAGTGAACTGACCTCTGGAAACACCATATATTTT.